This entry describes one TCR beta chain. The CDR3 sequence is 15 residues long. Trimming took off 0 bases at V and 7 bases at J, with 10 bases between the two ends. Germline V CDR1 and CDR2: MRHNA, SNTAGT. These data are taken from a study of blood T cell repertoires in COVID-19. Study-level information: Samples taken during acute and convalescent COVID-19 were collected in the United States, Italy and Spain. In each case, the material was cDNA or gDNA derived from T cells, B-cell-depleted T cells, or PBMCs.

As originally analysed: Reference gene primer amplification yielded estimated nucleated cell counts. Sequencing was performed with immunoSEQ multiplex PCR; in TCRdb, only in-frame clones are kept and a portion is missing. The D gene and trimming were derived from the DNA, and the V and J assignments and clone size from that table. The sample consists of 58,000 or so clones, less than 90% of them appearing once. Sample: peripheral blood. The TCR sequence derives from a woman aged 70-85 years with active COVID-19. This rearrangement joins TRBV6-4 to TRBJ1-6, with a possible D match to TRBD1 (5 bases). DNA for the CDR3: TGTGCCAGCAGTGACTCCGTAGGGGTAAATTCACCCCTCCACTTT. Protein: CASSDSVGVNSPLHF.